This TCR beta chain stems from a study of memory CD4+ T cells and cytomegalovirus serostatus. The CDR3 runs 16 residues. Trimming removed 1 base at V and 0 bases at J, with 13 bases between. CDR1 and CDR2 from the germline V gene are SGHRS and YFSETQ. Profiling relied on immunoSEQ multiplex PCR, and the TCRdb table lists in-frame clones only, not all of them. The sample yields 58,000 or so clones, about three quarters seen once. Single viable CD3+CD4+CD8-CD45RO+ cells were sorted as the memory CD4+ T cells. This receptor was obtained from an adult in good health and CMV-seropositive. This chain joins TRBV5-1 and TRBJ1-1, with D unclear. Sequenced material: memory CD4+ T cells from blood. In DNA form, the CDR3 reads TGCGCCAGCAGCTTGACATGGGTCGGGATGAACACTGAAGCTTTCTTT. It encodes CASSLTWVGMNTEAFF.